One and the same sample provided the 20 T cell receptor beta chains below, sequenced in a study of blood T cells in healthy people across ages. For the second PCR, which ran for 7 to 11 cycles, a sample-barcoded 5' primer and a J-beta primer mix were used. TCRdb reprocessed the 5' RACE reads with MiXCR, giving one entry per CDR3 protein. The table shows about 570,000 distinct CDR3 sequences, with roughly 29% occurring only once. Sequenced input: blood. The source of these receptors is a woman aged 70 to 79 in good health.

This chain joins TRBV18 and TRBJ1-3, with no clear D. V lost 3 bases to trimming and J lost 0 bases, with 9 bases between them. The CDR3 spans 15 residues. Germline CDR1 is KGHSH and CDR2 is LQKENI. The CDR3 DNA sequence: TGTGCCAGCTCACCCAGCGGGGACTCTGGAAACACCATATATTTT. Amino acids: CASSPSGDSGNTIYF.

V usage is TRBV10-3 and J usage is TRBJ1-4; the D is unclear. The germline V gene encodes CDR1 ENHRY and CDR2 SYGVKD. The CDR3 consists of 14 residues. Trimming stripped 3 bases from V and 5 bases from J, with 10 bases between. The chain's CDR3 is CAISDQGINEKLFF. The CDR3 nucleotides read TGTGCCATCAGTGACCAAGGAATAAATGAAAAACTGTTTTTT.

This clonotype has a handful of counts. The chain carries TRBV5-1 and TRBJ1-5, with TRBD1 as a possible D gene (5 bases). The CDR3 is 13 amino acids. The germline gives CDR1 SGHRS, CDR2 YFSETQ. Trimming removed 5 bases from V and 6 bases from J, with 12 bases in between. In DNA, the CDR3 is TGCGCCAGCAGTTGGAGGGGAGGTCAGCCCCAGCATTTT. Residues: CASSWRGGQPQHF.

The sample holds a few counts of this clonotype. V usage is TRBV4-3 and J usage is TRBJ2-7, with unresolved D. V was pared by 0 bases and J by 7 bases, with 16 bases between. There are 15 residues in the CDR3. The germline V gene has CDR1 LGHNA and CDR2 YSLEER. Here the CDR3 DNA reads TGCGCCAGCAGCCAAGATCTTGGTGTCCATCGGGAGCAGTACTTC. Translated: CASSQDLGVHREQYF.

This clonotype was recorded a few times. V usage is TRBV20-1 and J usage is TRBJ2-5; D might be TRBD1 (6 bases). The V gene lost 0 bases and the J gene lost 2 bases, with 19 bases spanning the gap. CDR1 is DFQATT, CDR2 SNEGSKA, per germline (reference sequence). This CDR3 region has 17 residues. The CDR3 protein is CSARDGQQEQIQETQYF. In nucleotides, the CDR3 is TGCAGTGCTAGAGATGGACAGCAAGAGCAGATTCAAGAGACCCAGTACTTC.

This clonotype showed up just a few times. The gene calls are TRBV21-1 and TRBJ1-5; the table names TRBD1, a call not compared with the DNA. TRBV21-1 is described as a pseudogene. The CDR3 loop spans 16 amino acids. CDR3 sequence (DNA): TGTGCCAGCAGCGGGTGGGGGGAAGATAGCAATCAGCCCCAGCATTTT. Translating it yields CASSGWGEDSNQPQHF.

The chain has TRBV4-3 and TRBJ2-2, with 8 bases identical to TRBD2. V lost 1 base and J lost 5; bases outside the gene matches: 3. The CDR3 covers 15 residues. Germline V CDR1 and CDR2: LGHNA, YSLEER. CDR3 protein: CASSQGTSGTGELFF. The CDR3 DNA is TGCGCCAGCAGCCAAGGCACTAGCGGTACCGGGGAGCTGTTTTTT.

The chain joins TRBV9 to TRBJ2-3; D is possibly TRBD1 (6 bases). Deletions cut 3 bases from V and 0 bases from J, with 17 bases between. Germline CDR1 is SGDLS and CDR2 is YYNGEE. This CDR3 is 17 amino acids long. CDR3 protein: CASSATGNSFSTDTQYF. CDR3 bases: TGTGCCAGCAGCGCCACAGGGAACTCCTTTAGCACAGATACGCAGTATTTT. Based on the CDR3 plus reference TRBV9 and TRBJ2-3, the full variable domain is DSGVTQTPKHLITATGQRVTLRCSPRSGDLSVYWYQQSLDQGLQFLIQYYNGEERAKGNILERFSAQQFPDLHSELNLSSLELGDSALYFCASSATGNSFSTDTQYFGPGTRLTVL.

In DNA form, the CDR3 reads TGTGCCACCAGTGATTTGCCTGCGCAGGGGGACACCGGGGAGCTGTTTTTT. This codes for CATSDLPAQGDTGELFF. This chain links TRBV24-1 with TRBJ2-2; 7 bases match TRBD1. The germline V gene encodes CDR1 KGHDR and CDR2 SFDVKD. V shed 0 bases and J 3 bases; nucleotides not matched to a gene: 6. The CDR3 loop spans 17 amino acids.

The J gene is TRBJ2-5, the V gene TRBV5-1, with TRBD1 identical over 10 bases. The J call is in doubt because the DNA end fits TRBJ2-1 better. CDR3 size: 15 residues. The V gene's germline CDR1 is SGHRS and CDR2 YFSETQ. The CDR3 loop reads CASSLVGDRGSEQFF. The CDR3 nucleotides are TGCGCCAGCAGCTTGGTCGGGGACAGGGGAAGTGAGCAGTTCTTC.

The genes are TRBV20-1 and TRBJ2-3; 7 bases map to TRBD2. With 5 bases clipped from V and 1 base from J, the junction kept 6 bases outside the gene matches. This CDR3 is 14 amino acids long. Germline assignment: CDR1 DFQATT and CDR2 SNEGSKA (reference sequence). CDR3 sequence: CSALAVLRTDTQYF. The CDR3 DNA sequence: TGCAGTGCTCTAGCGGTCCTTCGCACAGATACGCAGTATTTT.

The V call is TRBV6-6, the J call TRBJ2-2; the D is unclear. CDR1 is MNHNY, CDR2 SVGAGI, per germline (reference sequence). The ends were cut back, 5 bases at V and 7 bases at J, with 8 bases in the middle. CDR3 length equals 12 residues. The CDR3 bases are TGTGCCAGCAGTAGCAGCTTCGGGGAGCTGTTTTTT. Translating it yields CASSSSFGELFF.

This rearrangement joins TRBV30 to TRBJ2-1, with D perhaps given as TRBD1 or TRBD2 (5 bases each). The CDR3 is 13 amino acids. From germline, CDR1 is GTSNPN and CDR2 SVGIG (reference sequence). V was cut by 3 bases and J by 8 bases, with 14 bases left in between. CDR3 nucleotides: TGTGCCTGGAGGAAGGGACCCCTACATGAGCAGTTCTTC. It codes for CAWRKGPLHEQFF. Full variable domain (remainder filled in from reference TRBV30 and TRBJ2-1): SQTIHQWPATLVQPVGSPLSLECTVEGTSNPNLYWYRQAAGRGLQLLFYSVGIGQISSEVPQNLSASRPQDRQFILSSKKLLLSDSGFYLCAWRKGPLHEQFFGPGTRLTVL.

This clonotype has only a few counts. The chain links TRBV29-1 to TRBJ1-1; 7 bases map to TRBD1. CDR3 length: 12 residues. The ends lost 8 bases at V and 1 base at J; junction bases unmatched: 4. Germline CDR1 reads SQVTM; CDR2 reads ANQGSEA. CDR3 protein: CSSRGGNTEAFF. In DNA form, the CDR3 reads TGCAGCTCCAGGGGGGGGAACACTGAAGCTTTCTTT.

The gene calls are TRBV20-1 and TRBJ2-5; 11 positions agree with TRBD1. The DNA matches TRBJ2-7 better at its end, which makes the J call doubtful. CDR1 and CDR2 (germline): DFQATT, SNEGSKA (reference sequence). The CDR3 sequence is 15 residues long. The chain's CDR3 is CSAYTGTGGSYEQYF. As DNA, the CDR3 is TGCAGTGCTTACACCGGGACAGGGGGTTCCTACGAGCAGTACTTC.

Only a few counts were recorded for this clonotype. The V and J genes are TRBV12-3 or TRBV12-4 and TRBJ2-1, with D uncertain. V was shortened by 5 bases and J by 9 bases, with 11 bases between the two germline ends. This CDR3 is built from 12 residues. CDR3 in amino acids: CASSPKDGEQFF. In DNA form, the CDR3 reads TGTGCCAGCAGTCCAAAGGATGGTGAGCAGTTCTTC.

The CDR3 sequence is CASSFGGQTYNSPLHF. The CDR3 region has the DNA TGTGCCAGCAGCTTTGGGGGACAGACTTATAATTCACCCCTCCACTTT. The V call is TRBV5-6, the J call TRBJ1-6, with 7 nucleotides matching TRBD1. The germline V gene has CDR1 SGHDT and CDR2 YYEEEE. The CDR3 covers 16 residues. V was pared by 2 bases and J by 4 bases, with 6 bases of the junction left unmatched.

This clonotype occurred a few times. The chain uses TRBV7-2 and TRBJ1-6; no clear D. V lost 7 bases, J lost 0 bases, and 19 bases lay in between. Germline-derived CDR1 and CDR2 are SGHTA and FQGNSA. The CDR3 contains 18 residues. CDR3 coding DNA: TGTGCCAGCAATAGAGGTTCCGACGTTAGCTCCTATAATTCACCCCTCCACTTT. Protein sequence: CASNRGSDVSSYNSPLHF.

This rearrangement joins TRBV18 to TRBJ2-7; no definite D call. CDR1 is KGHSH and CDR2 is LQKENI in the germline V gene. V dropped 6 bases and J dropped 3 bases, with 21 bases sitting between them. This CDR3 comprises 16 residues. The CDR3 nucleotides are TGTGCCAGCTCCGCAGACCTCGGCAGTACAAGCTACGAGCAGTACTTC. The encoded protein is CASSADLGSTSYEQYF. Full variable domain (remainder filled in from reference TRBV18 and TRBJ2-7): NAGVMQNPRHLVRRRGQEARLRCSPMKGHSHVYWYRQLPEEGLKFMVYLQKENIIDESGMPKERFSAEFPKEGPSILRIQQVVRGDSAAYFCASSADLGSTSYEQYFGPGTRLTVT.

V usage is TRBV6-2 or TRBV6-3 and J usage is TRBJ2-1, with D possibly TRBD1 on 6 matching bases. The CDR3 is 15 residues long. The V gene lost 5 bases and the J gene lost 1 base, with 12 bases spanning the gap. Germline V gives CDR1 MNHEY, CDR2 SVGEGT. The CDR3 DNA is TGTGCCAGCAGTGACAGGATGGGTTCCTACAATGAGCAGTTCTTC. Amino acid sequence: CASSDRMGSYNEQFF.